This T cell receptor beta chain was identified during a study of blood T cells in healthy people across ages. This CDR3 has 16 residues. Germline-derived CDR1 and CDR2 are MNHEY and SMNVEV (reference sequence). Trimming pared 3 bases from V and 0 bases from J, leaving 15 bases between. This clonotype was observed a handful of times. A second PCR, run for about 7 to 11 cycles, used a sample-barcoded 5' primer plus a J-beta primer mix. From the 5' RACE reads, TCRdb called clonotypes with MiXCR, one entry per CDR3 protein. The data show some 1.8 million distinct CDR3 sequences, around 40% seen once. The TCR comes from a human donor in good health. Sequenced input: blood. This rearrangement joins TRBV27 to TRBJ2-7; D may be TRBD1 (5 bases). The CDR3 region is CASSFSTGESSYEQYF. CDR3 sequence (DNA): TGTGCCAGCAGTTTCTCTACAGGTGAGAGCTCCTACGAGCAGTACTTC.